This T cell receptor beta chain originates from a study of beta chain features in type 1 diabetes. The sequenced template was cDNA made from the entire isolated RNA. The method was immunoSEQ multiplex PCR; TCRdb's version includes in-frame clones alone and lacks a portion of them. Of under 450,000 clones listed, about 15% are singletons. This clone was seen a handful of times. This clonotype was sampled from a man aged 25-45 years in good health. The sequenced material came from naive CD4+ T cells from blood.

In DNA form, the CDR3 reads TGTGCCAGCAGCGTAGAAAGTAGCGGAATCTACGAGCAGTACTTC. Translating it yields CASSVESSGIYEQYF. The rearrangement links TRBV9 to TRBJ2-7; D is perhaps TRBD2 (6 bases). Trimming removed 0 bases from V and 3 bases from J, with 13 bases in between. Germline CDR1 and CDR2: SGDLS and YYNGEE. The CDR3 is made up of 15 amino acids.